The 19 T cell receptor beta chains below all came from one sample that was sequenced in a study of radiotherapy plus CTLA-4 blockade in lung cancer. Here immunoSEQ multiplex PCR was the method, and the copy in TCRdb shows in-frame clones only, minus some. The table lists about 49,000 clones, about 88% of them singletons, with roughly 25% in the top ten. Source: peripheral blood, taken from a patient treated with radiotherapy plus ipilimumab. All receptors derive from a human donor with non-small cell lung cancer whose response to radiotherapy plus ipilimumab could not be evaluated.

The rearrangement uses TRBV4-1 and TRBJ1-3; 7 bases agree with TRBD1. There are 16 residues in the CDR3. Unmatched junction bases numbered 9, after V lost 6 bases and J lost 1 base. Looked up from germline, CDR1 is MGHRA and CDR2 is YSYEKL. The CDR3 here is CASRPQTGRSGNTIYF. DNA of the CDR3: TGCGCCAGCAGGCCACAGACAGGGAGGTCTGGAAACACCATATATTTT.

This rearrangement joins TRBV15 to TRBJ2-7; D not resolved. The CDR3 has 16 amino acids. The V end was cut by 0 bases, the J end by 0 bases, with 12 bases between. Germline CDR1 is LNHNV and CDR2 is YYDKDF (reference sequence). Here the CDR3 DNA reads TGTGCCACCAGCAGAGATTTAACTAAAAGCTCCTACGAGCAGTACTTC. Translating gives CATSRDLTKSSYEQYF.

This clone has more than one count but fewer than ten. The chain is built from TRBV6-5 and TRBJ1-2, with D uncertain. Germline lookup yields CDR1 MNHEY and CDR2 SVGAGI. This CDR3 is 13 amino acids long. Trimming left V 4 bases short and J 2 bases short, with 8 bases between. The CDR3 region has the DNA TGTGCCAGCAGTTTGTCGGTGAACTATGGCTACACCTTC. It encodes CASSLSVNYGYTF.

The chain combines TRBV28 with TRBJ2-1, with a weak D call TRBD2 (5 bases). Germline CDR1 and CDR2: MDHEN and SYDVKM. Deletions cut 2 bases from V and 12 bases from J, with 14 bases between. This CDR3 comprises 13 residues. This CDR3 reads CASSLQSPAGQFF. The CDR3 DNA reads TGTGCCAGCAGTTTACAAAGTCCTGCGGGGCAGTTCTTC. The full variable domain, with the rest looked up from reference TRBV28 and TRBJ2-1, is DVKVTQSSRYLVKRTGEKVFLECVQDMDHENMFWYRQDPGLGLRLIYFSYDVKMKEKGDIPEGYSVSREKKERFSLILESASTNQTSMYLCASSLQSPAGQFFGPGTRLTVL.

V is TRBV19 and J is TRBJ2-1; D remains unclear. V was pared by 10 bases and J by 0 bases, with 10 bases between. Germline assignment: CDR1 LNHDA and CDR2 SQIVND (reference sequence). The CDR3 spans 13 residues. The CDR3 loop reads CATTAPSYNEQFF. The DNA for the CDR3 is TGTGCCACCACAGCCCCCTCCTACAATGAGCAGTTCTTC. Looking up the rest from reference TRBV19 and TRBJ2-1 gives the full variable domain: DGGITQSPKYLFRKEGQNVTLSCEQNLNHDAMYWYRQDPGQGLRLIYYSQIVNDFQKGDIAEGYSVSREKKESFPLTVTSAQKNPTAFYLCATTAPSYNEQFFGPGTRLTVL.

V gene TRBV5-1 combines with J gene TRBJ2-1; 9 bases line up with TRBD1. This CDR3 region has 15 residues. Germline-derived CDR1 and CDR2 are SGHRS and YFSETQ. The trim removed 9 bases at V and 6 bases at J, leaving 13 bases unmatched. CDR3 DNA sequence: TGCGCCACTATGGAACCGGGACAGGGCTCCAATGAGCAGTTCTTC. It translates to CATMEPGQGSNEQFF.

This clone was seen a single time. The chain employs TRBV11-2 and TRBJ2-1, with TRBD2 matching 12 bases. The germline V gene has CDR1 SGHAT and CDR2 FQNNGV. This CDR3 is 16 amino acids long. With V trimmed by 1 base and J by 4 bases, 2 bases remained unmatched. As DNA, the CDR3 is TGTGCCAGCAGCTTAGGTGGACTAGCGGGATACAATGAGCAGTTCTTC. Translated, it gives CASSLGGLAGYNEQFF.

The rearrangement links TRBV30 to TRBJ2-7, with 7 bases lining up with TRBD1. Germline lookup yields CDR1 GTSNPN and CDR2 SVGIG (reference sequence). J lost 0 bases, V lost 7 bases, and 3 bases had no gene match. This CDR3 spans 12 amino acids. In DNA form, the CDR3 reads TGTGCCTTGACAGGGAGCTCCTACGAGCAGTACTTC. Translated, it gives CALTGSSYEQYF.

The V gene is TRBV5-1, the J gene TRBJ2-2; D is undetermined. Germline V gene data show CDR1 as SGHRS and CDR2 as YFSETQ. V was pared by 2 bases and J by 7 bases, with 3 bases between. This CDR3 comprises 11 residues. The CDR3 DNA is TGCGCCAGCAGCTTTAACGGGGAGCTGTTTTTT. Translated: CASSFNGELFF.

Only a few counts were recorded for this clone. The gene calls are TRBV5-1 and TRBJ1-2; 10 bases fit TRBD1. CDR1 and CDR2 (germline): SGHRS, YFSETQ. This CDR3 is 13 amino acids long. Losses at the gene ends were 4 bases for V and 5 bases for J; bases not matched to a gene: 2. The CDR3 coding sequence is TGCGCCAGCAGCAGGGGACAGGGGTATGGCTACACCTTC. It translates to CASSRGQGYGYTF. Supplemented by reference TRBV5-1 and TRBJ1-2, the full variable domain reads KAGVTQTPRYLIKTRGQQVTLSCSPISGHRSVSWYQQTPGQGLQFLFEYFSETQRNKGNFPGRFSGRQFSNSRSEMNVSTLELGDSALYLCASSRGQGYGYTFGSGTRLTVV.

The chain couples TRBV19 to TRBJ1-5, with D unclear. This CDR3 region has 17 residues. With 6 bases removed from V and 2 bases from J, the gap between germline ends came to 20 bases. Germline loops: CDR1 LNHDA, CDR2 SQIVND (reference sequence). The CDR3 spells CASRETSGPGGNQPQHF. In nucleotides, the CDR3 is TGTGCCAGTAGAGAGACTTCCGGGCCGGGAGGCAATCAGCCCCAGCATTTT. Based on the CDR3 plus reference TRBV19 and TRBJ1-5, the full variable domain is DGGITQSPKYLFRKEGQNVTLSCEQNLNHDAMYWYRQDPGQGLRLIYYSQIVNDFQKGDIAEGYSVSREKKESFPLTVTSAQKNPTAFYLCASRETSGPGGNQPQHFGDGTRLSIL.

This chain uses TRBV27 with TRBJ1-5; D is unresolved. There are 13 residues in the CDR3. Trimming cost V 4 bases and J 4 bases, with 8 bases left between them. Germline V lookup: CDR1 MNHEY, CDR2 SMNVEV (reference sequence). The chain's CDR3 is CASSSGSNQPQHF. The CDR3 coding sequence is TGTGCCAGCAGTTCAGGATCAAATCAGCCCCAGCATTTT.

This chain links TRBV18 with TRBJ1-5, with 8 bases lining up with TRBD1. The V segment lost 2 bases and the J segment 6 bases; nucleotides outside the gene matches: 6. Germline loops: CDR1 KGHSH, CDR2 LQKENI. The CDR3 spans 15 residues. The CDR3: CASSPGQGMAQPQHF. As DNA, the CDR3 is TGTGCCAGCTCACCAGGACAGGGAATGGCTCAGCCCCAGCATTTT.

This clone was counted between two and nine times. The CDR3 is CASSADRITGELFF. The DNA for the CDR3 is TGTGCCAGTAGTGCCGACAGAATAACCGGGGAGCTGTTTTTT. The chain links TRBV19 to TRBJ2-2; D possibly corresponds to TRBD1 (5 bases). Trimming removed 5 bases at V and 5 bases at J, with 12 bases between. The CDR3 contains 14 residues. Germline V gene data show CDR1 as LNHDA and CDR2 as SQIVND (reference sequence).

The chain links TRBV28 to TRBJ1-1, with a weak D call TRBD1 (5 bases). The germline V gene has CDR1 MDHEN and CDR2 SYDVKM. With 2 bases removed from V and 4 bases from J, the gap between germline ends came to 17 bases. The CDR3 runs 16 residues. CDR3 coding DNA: TGTGCCAGCAGTTTACTTTCGGCGGGGACGGGCACTGAAGCTTTCTTT. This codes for CASSLLSAGTGTEAFF.

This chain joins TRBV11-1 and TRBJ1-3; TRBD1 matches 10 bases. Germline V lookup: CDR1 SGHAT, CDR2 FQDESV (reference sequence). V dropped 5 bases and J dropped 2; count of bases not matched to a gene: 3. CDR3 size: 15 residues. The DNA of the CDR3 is TGTGCCAGCAGCCTCGGACAGGGGGCTGGAAACACCATATATTTT. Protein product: CASSLGQGAGNTIYF.

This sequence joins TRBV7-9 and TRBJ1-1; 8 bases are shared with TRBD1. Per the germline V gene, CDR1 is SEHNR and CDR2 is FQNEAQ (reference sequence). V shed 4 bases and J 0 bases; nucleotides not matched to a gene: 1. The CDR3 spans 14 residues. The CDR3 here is CASSWTGLNTEAFF. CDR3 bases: TGTGCCAGCAGCTGGACAGGGCTGAACACTGAAGCTTTCTTT.

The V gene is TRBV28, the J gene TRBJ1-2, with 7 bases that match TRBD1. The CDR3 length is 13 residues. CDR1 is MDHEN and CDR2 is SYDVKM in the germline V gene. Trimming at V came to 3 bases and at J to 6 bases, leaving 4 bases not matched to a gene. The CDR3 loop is CASSFGTVDGYTF. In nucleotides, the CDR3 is TGTGCCAGCAGTTTTGGGACAGTCGATGGCTACACCTTC.

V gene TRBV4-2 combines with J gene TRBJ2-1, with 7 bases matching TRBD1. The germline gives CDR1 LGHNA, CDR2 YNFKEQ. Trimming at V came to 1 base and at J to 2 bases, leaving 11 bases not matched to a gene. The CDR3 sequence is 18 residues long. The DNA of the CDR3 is TGTGCCAGCAGCCAAGTAAGTAGCCGACAGGGAGCCTACAATGAGCAGTTCTTC. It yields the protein CASSQVSSRQGAYNEQFF.